One and the same sample provided the 17 T cell receptor beta chains below, sequenced in a study of T cell responses to AZD1222 COVID-19 vaccine. Generated by immunoSEQ multiplex PCR, the TCRdb table keeps only in-frame clones and is missing some. The sample lists under 130,000 clones, around 91% occurring once. The sequences come from peripheral blood, collected on day 0 of AZD1222 vaccination. The origin of the receptors is an adult in good health.

The chain recombines TRBV9 with TRBJ1-6, with 10 bases that match TRBD1. The CDR3 runs 15 residues. Trimming removed 3 bases from V and 10 bases from J; junction bases left unmatched: 7. CDR1 SGDLS and CDR2 YYNGEE come from the germline V gene. CDR3 protein: CASSAGTGAESPLHF. CDR3 nucleotide sequence: TGTGCCAGCAGCGCAGGGACAGGGGCAGAATCACCCCTCCACTTT.

The chain recombines TRBV28 with TRBJ2-5; weak D call: TRBD1 (6 bases). V lost 3 bases to trimming and J lost 5 bases, with 10 bases between them. Germline V lookup: CDR1 MDHEN, CDR2 SYDVKM. The CDR3 length is 13 residues. The CDR3 region has the DNA TGTGCCAGCAGTTTCATCCAGGGGGAGACCCAGTACTTC. Protein product: CASSFIQGETQYF. Full variable domain (missing parts from reference TRBV28 and TRBJ2-5): DVKVTQSSRYLVKRTGEKVFLECVQDMDHENMFWYRQDPGLGLRLIYFSYDVKMKEKGDIPEGYSVSREKKERFSLILESASTNQTSMYLCASSFIQGETQYFGPGTRLLVL.

J is TRBJ1-1 and V is TRBV3-1 (or the pseudogene TRBV3-2); D might be TRBD1 (5 bases). CDR1 and CDR2 (germline): LGHDT, YNNKEL (reference sequence). V was shortened by 0 bases and J by 6 bases, with 11 bases between the two germline ends. This CDR3 comprises 14 residues. The CDR3, as DNA: TGTGCCAGCAGCCAAGATCTTAGGGACCCTGAAGCTTTCTTT. Its translation is CASSQDLRDPEAFF.

The chain uses TRBV10-3 and TRBJ2-1; the match to TRBD2 covers 10 bases. V dropped 8 bases and J dropped 5; count of bases not matched to a gene: 6. The CDR3 runs to 14 residues. Germline assignment: CDR1 ENHRY and CDR2 SYGVKD. Here the CDR3 reads CAIATSGDHNEQFF. CDR3 sequence (DNA): TGTGCCATCGCTACTAGCGGGGACCACAATGAGCAGTTCTTC.

The chain carries TRBV10-2 and TRBJ1-6; no definite D call. V lost 7 bases and J lost 4, with 14 bases in between. This CDR3 comprises 15 residues. Per germline, CDR1 WSHSY and CDR2 SAAADI. This chain's CDR3 is CASTTSGGYNSPLHF. The CDR3 DNA is TGCGCCAGCACCACAAGTGGCGGATATAATTCACCCCTCCACTTT.

The CDR3 DNA follows: TGTGCCAGCAGTTCTTACAGCTACGAGCAGTACTTC. It translates to CASSSYSYEQYF. This sequence joins TRBV28 and TRBJ2-7; D unclear. The germline V gene encodes CDR1 MDHEN and CDR2 SYDVKM. The CDR3 extends over 12 amino acids. The ends were cut back, 4 bases at V and 3 bases at J, with 7 bases in the middle.

The V call is TRBV1, the J call TRBJ2-1; no check of the table's D call, TRBD2, against the DNA was made. TRBV1 is a known pseudogene. The CDR3 sequence is 16 residues long. The DNA of the CDR3 is TGCACCAGCAGCCACCAACTAGCGGGGGCTAGGAATGAGCAGTTCTTC. Protein: CTSSHQLAGARNEQFF.

The chain combines TRBV4-2 with TRBJ2-2; no definite D call. The length of the CDR3 is 15 residues. Germline V CDR1 and CDR2: LGHNA, YNFKEQ. V was clipped by 1 base and J by 0 bases, with 6 bases between them. DNA of the CDR3: TGTGCCAGCAGCCAAGGTCTAGCGAACACCGGGGAGCTGTTTTTT. It encodes CASSQGLANTGELFF.

This chain joins TRBV19 and TRBJ2-1; D remains ambiguous. The CDR3 extends over 15 amino acids. Germline V gene sequence: CDR1 LNHDA, CDR2 SQIVND (reference sequence). The germline V and J ends were trimmed by 1 base and 0 bases, with 7 bases remaining between them. The CDR3, as DNA: TGTGCCAGTAGTATAGTGACTCGCTCCTACAATGAGCAGTTCTTC. Translating gives CASSIVTRSYNEQFF.

The chain employs TRBV19 and TRBJ2-1; 8 bases agree with TRBD2. The V gene end was trimmed by 3 bases and the J gene end by 10 bases; junction bases not matched to a gene: 2. The length of the CDR3 is 12 residues. From germline, CDR1 is LNHDA and CDR2 SQIVND (reference sequence). Written as DNA, the CDR3 is TGTGCCAGTAGTATCCGGGGGGGAGAGCAGTTCTTC. It specifies CASSIRGGEQFF.

The chain recombines TRBV4-3 with TRBJ1-5, with 8 bases fitting TRBD1. V lost 5 bases and J lost 0; bases outside the gene matches: 3. Germline CDR1 and CDR2: LGHNA and YSLEER. The CDR3 totals 15 residues. CDR3 coding DNA: TGCGCCAGCAGCTCTGACAGGGGTAGCAATCAGCCCCAGCATTTT. This codes for CASSSDRGSNQPQHF.

V is TRBV18 and J is TRBJ2-5; 10 bases align to TRBD1. Germline loops: CDR1 KGHSH, CDR2 LQKENI. The V gene end was trimmed by 3 bases and the J gene end by 7 bases; junction bases not matched to a gene: 14. The CDR3 is made up of 17 amino acids. The CDR3 loop is CASSPNAQDRGKWTQYF. As DNA, the CDR3 is TGTGCCAGCTCACCTAATGCTCAGGACAGGGGGAAGTGGACCCAGTACTTC.

The genes are TRBV7-7 and TRBJ2-5, with D uncertain. Germline V gives CDR1 SSHAT, CDR2 FNYEAQ (reference sequence). The CDR3 is made up of 11 amino acids. V lost 5 bases and J lost 5, with 6 bases in between. CDR3 DNA sequence: TGTGCCAGCAGCCTCGTCGAGACCCAGTACTTC. It is translated as CASSLVETQYF.

CDR3 coding DNA: TGTGCCAGCAGTTCGGGGGACACTTACAATGAGCAGTTCTTC. Amino acid sequence: CASSSGDTYNEQFF. V and J are TRBV27 and TRBJ2-1, with D perhaps being TRBD1 or TRBD2 (6 bases each). The germline V and J ends were trimmed by 4 bases and 4 bases, with 11 bases remaining between them. Germline CDR1 MNHEY, CDR2 SMNVEV (reference sequence). This CDR3 region has 14 residues.

This clone was recorded a few times. The V call is TRBV4-2, the J call TRBJ1-3; no clear D. CDR3 length: 13 amino acids. The V end lost 1 base, the J end lost 4 bases, and 5 bases lay between the germline ends. CDR1 is LGHNA and CDR2 is YNFKEQ in the germline V gene. This CDR3 reads CASSQGYGNTIYF. The CDR3 region has the DNA TGTGCCAGCAGCCAAGGATACGGAAACACCATATATTTT.

The V and J genes are TRBV19 and TRBJ1-1; 7 bases are a match to TRBD1. CDR1 and CDR2 (germline): LNHDA, SQIVND (reference sequence). The CDR3 runs to 14 residues. J lost 4 bases, V lost 3 bases, and 5 bases had no gene match. The CDR3 here is CASSMVPGGTEAFF. CDR3 nucleotide sequence: TGTGCCAGTAGTATGGTCCCAGGGGGCACTGAAGCTTTCTTT.

V and J are TRBV5-1 and TRBJ1-2, with TRBD1 matching over 8 bases. Trimming cost V 4 bases and J 8 bases; bases outside gene matches: 4. CDR1 and CDR2 from the germline V gene are SGHRS and YFSETQ. This CDR3 comprises 12 residues. CDR3 protein: CASSLGTGGYTF. DNA for the CDR3: TGCGCCAGCAGCCTAGGGACAGGAGGCTACACCTTC.